The next 18 T cell receptor beta chains were all read from a single sample in a study of blood T cell repertoires in COVID-19. Profiled with immunoSEQ multiplex PCR; TCRdb holds only in-frame clones, not every one. The sample contains about 220,000 clones, 83% of which appear only once. The source material was PBMCs or T cells enriched from blood (not recorded which). These receptors all come from a middle-aged woman who had been exposed to COVID-19.

The CDR3 DNA reads TGTGCCAGCAGCGTGCTCGGGGGTCTCTACAATGAGCAGTTCTTC. It codes for CASSVLGGLYNEQFF. The V gene is TRBV9, the J gene TRBJ2-1; possibly TRBD2 for D (6 bases). V lost 2 bases and J lost 3, with 12 bases in between. This CDR3 has 15 residues. In germline, CDR1 is SGDLS, CDR2 YYNGEE.

The chain employs TRBV20-1 and TRBJ2-1, with D tentatively TRBD2 (5 bases). CDR1 is DFQATT and CDR2 is SNEGSKA in the germline V gene (reference sequence). V dropped 3 bases and J dropped 2 bases, with 17 bases sitting between them. The CDR3 contains 16 residues. This chain's CDR3 is CSASDLGGPAYNEQFF. The CDR3 nucleotides read TGCAGTGCTAGTGATCTCGGCGGGCCAGCCTACAATGAGCAGTTCTTC.

Turning to this clone: At the DNA level, this CDR3 is encoded by other sequences in the same sample as well. The V call is TRBV11-2, the J call TRBJ1-1; D might be TRBD1 (5 bases). Trimming removed 3 bases from V and 2 bases from J, with 7 bases in between. Germline V lookup: CDR1 SGHAT, CDR2 FQNNGV. CDR3 length: 13 amino acids. In nucleotides, the CDR3 is TGTGCCAGCAGCTTGGGGCGAAACACTGAAGCTTTCTTT. Residues: CASSLGRNTEAFF.

The rearrangement uses TRBV14 and TRBJ1-4; D may be TRBD1 (5 bases). This CDR3 is built from 15 residues. Trimming pared 1 base from V and 4 bases from J, leaving 10 bases between. Germline CDR1 is SGHDN and CDR2 is FVKESK. CDR3 protein: CASSQGGRVNEKLFF. Here the CDR3 DNA reads TGTGCCAGCAGCCAAGGGGGCAGGGTTAATGAAAAACTGTTTTTT. The full variable domain, in which reference TRBV14 and TRBJ1-4 provide the parts outside the CDR3, is EAGVTQFPSHSVIEKGQTVTLRCDPISGHDNLYWYRRVMGKEIKFLLHFVKESKQDESGMPNNRFLAERTGGTYSTLKVQPAELEDSGVYFCASSQGGRVNEKLFFGSGTQLSVL.

As regards this clone: Its ends do not fully match the called genes, so a read error is possible. This chain joins TRBV7-7 and TRBJ2-3; 8 bases are a match to TRBD2. Germline V gene data show CDR1 as SSHAT and CDR2 as FNYEAQ (reference sequence). The CDR3 covers 17 residues. CDR3 sequence reads: CASSPSRGGGRTDTQYF. CDR3 DNA: TGTGCTAGCAGCCCCAGCCGGGGCGGGGGGAGAACAGATACGCAGTATTTT.

This clone was counted a single time. The chain combines TRBV9 with TRBJ2-5; possibly TRBD2 for D (5 bases). CDR3 length: 14 residues. The V and J ends lost 2 bases and 2 bases respectively, with 10 bases between them. Germline V gene sequence: CDR1 SGDLS, CDR2 YYNGEE. The CDR3 protein is CASSVARDQETQYF. As DNA, the CDR3 is TGTGCCAGCAGCGTTGCCCGGGATCAAGAGACCCAGTACTTC. Full variable domain (missing parts from reference TRBV9 and TRBJ2-5): DSGVTQTPKHLITATGQRVTLRCSPRSGDLSVYWYQQSLDQGLQFLIQYYNGEERAKGNILERFSAQQFPDLHSELNLSSLELGDSALYFCASSVARDQETQYFGPGTRLLVL.

The genes are TRBV7-9 and TRBJ1-1; 9 bases line up with TRBD1. The CDR3 spans 15 residues. Germline V gene lookup returns CDR1 SEHNR and CDR2 FQNEAQ (reference sequence). The junction had 5 bases not matched to a gene; V was cut back by 2 bases and J by 4 bases. The CDR3 DNA follows: TGTGCCAGCAGCTTATCATTGACAGGGGGCACTGAAGCTTTCTTT. Translated, it gives CASSLSLTGGTEAFF.

This rearrangement joins TRBV5-1 to TRBJ2-3; 7 nucleotides align to TRBD2. The CDR3 consists of 15 residues. The V and J ends lost 1 base and 0 bases, in that order; junction bases with no gene match: 2. CDR1 is SGHRS, CDR2 YFSETQ, per germline. CDR3 sequence (DNA): TGCGCCAGCAGCTTGAGCGGGGAGAGCACAGATACGCAGTATTTT. It yields the protein CASSLSGESTDTQYF. Complete variable domain (other parts from reference TRBV5-1 and TRBJ2-3): KAGVTQTPRYLIKTRGQQVTLSCSPISGHRSVSWYQQTPGQGLQFLFEYFSETQRNKGNFPGRFSGRQFSNSRSEMNVSTLELGDSALYLCASSLSGESTDTQYFGPGTRLTVL.

The CDR3 nucleotides read TGTGCCAGTAGATATAAGTTCAGGGGGATGAGTCAGCCCCAGCATTTT. Its translation is CASRYKFRGMSQPQHF. J is TRBJ1-5 and V is TRBV19; TRBD1 aligns across 7 bases. Trimming at V came to 6 bases and at J to 6 bases, leaving 14 bases not matched to a gene. Germline V gene lookup returns CDR1 LNHDA and CDR2 SQIVND (reference sequence). This CDR3 is built from 16 residues. The entire variable domain, with the rest obtained from reference TRBV19 and TRBJ1-5, is as follows: DGGITQSPKYLFRKEGQNVTLSCEQNLNHDAMYWYRQDPGQGLRLIYYSQIVNDFQKGDIAEGYSVSREKKESFPLTVTSAQKNPTAFYLCASRYKFRGMSQPQHFGDGTRLSIL.

J is TRBJ2-7 and V is TRBV4-1, with a tentative D call TRBD1 (5 bases). The CDR3 spans 15 residues. V lost 1 base and J 0 bases, leaving 10 bases between the germline ends. Germline V gene data show CDR1 as MGHRA and CDR2 as YSYEKL. This CDR3 is CASSQAPDSSYEQYF. As DNA, the CDR3 is TGCGCCAGCAGCCAAGCCCCTGACAGCTCCTACGAGCAGTACTTC.

J is TRBJ2-5 and V is TRBV7-2, with D possibly being TRBD2 (5 bases). The CDR3 is made up of 12 amino acids. The V and J ends lost 7 bases and 0 bases respectively, with 6 bases between them. Germline V gene sequence: CDR1 SGHTA, CDR2 FQGNSA. CDR3 sequence reads: CASKRYQETQYF. The CDR3 nucleotides read TGTGCCAGCAAGCGGTACCAAGAGACCCAGTACTTC.

This chain joins TRBV27 and TRBJ2-7, with 7 bases identical to TRBD1. V lost 3 bases to trimming and J lost 4 bases; unmatched junction nucleotides: 9. The CDR3 spans 15 residues. The germline CDR1 and CDR2 sequences are MNHEY and SMNVEV (reference sequence). CDR3 in amino acids: CASSFWTGTRYEQYF. The CDR3 DNA reads as TGTGCCAGCAGTTTTTGGACAGGAACTAGGTACGAGCAGTACTTC.

The J gene is TRBJ2-1, the V gene TRBV7-2; tentatively, D is TRBD2 (6 bases). The CDR3 covers 16 residues. Per germline, CDR1 SGHTA and CDR2 FQGNSA. The V gene lost 1 base and the J gene lost 5 bases, with 15 bases spanning the gap. CDR3 loop: CASSLVFRGTNNEQFF. CDR3 in DNA: TGTGCCAGCAGCTTAGTATTCCGGGGGACCAACAATGAGCAGTTCTTC.

This clone was detected only a few times. DNA of the CDR3: TGTGCCAGCAGCCCCCCGTTTTCGCGAGGAAACGAGCAGTACTTC. It codes for CASSPPFSRGNEQYF. V is TRBV5-4 and J is TRBJ2-7; D remains unclear. The CDR3 length is 15 residues. Germline CDR1 reads SGHNT; CDR2 reads YYREEE (reference sequence). Trimming removed 4 bases from V and 5 bases from J, with 19 bases in between. Variable domain in full (rest from reference TRBV5-4 and TRBJ2-7): ETGVTQSPTHLIKTRGQQVTLRCSSQSGHNTVSWYQQALGQGPQFIFQYYREEENGRGNFPPRFSGLQFPNYSSELNVNALELDDSALYLCASSPPFSRGNEQYFGPGTRLTVT.

This rearrangement joins TRBV27 to TRBJ1-5; D call uncertain. This CDR3 is 13 amino acids long. V gave up 5 bases and J gave up 6 bases, with 11 bases separating them. CDR1 and CDR2 (germline): MNHEY, SMNVEV (reference sequence). This CDR3 reads CASSAGRTQPQHF. The CDR3 DNA reads as TGTGCCAGCAGTGCGGGGAGGACTCAGCCCCAGCATTTT.

The rearrangement links TRBV7-3 to TRBJ2-1; TRBD2 aligns across 10 bases. The CDR3 is made up of 15 amino acids. V was clipped by 5 bases and J by 2 bases; unmatched bases: 3. The germline V gene has CDR1 SGHTA and CDR2 FQGTGA. The CDR3 sequence: CASSEAGGPYNEQFF. CDR3 sequence (DNA): TGTGCCAGCAGCGAAGCGGGGGGGCCCTACAATGAGCAGTTCTTC.

CDR3 sequence reads: CASSERGVREAFF. The DNA of the CDR3 is TGTGCCAGCAGTGAACGGGGGGTTAGGGAAGCTTTCTTT. The genes are TRBV6-1 and TRBJ1-1; D may be TRBD1 (5 bases). Trimming stripped 2 bases from V and 8 bases from J, with 12 bases between. The CDR3 spans 13 residues. Germline V gene sequence: CDR1 MNHNS, CDR2 SASEGT.

V gene TRBV5-1 combines with J gene TRBJ2-1; no firm D call. Per germline, CDR1 SGHRS and CDR2 YFSETQ. The CDR3 sequence is 15 residues long. The V and J ends lost 0 bases and 0 bases respectively, with 7 bases between them. CDR3: CASSLETSSYNEQFF. The CDR3 nucleotides read TGCGCCAGCAGCTTGGAGACTTCCTCCTACAATGAGCAGTTCTTC.